These 24 T cell receptor beta chains were all obtained from the same sample, sequenced in a study of blood T cell repertoires in COVID-19. Sequencing was performed with immunoSEQ multiplex PCR; in TCRdb, only in-frame clones are kept and a portion is missing. Seen here are around 160,000 clones, 75% to 85% observed once, and the top ten hold 10% to 15%. Sequences were obtained from peripheral blood. The origin of the receptors is a man between 60 and 70 years old with active or convalescent COVID-19.

This clone was counted a single time. The V gene is TRBV5-6, the J gene TRBJ1-5; 9 bases are a match to TRBD1. V was pared by 4 bases and J by 7 bases, with 9 bases of the junction left unmatched. In germline, CDR1 is SGHDT, CDR2 YYEEEE. The CDR3 has 15 residues. In DNA form, the CDR3 reads TGTGCCAGCAGCCCAAACAGGGGGCTGAGGCAGCCCCAGCATTTT. This gives the protein CASSPNRGLRQPQHF.

The J gene is TRBJ2-7, the V gene TRBV29-1, with 7 bases lining up with TRBD2. Germline assignment: CDR1 SQVTM and CDR2 ANQGSEA. V was pared by 1 base and J by 0 bases, with 12 bases of the junction left unmatched. The CDR3 runs to 17 residues. CDR3 DNA: TGCAGCGTTGAAGTAGGCCTGGGGGAGGGGAGCTCCTACGAGCAGTACTTC. Its protein is CSVEVGLGEGSSYEQYF.

This clone came up once. The chain employs TRBV9 and TRBJ2-3; 7 bases map to TRBD2. CDR3 length: 16 amino acids. Germline V CDR1 and CDR2: SGDLS, YYNGEE. After removal of 0 bases from V and 5 bases from J, the junction contained 9 bases not matched to a gene. In DNA form, the CDR3 reads TGTGCCAGCAGCGTAGATGGAGGGAGGGCCGGAGATACGCAGTATTTT. The encoded protein is CASSVDGGRAGDTQYF.

The chain couples TRBV6-2 or TRBV6-3 to TRBJ1-4; 7 nucleotides agree with TRBD1. Germline values: CDR1 MNHEY, CDR2 SVGEGT. Trimming removed 4 bases from V and 5 bases from J; junction bases left unmatched: 4. The CDR3 is 14 residues long. CDR3 nucleotide sequence: TGTGCCAGCAGTTGGAAACAGGGGAATGAAAAACTGTTTTTT. This translates into CASSWKQGNEKLFF.

J is TRBJ1-4 and V is TRBV19; 8 bases map to TRBD1. Germline loops: CDR1 LNHDA, CDR2 SQIVND (reference sequence). The CDR3 has 21 amino acids. V lost 7 bases and J lost 2; bases outside the gene matches: 24. CDR3 region: CASTNCFLTGGGFPTNEKLFF. The CDR3 coding sequence is TGTGCCAGTACAAACTGTTTTCTCACAGGGGGGGGTTTTCCGACTAATGAAAAACTGTTTTTT.

This rearrangement joins TRBV6-6 to TRBJ1-2; 7 bases fit TRBD1. The CDR3 totals 15 residues. CDR1 and CDR2 (germline): MNHNY, SVGAGI (reference sequence). Trimming at V came to 2 bases and at J to 4 bases, leaving 7 bases not matched to a gene. CDR3 in amino acids: CASSYPRQGGYGYTF. Written as DNA, the CDR3 is TGTGCCAGCAGTTACCCCCGACAGGGTGGCTATGGCTACACCTTC.

The chain joins TRBV7-2 to TRBJ1-2; possible D gene TRBD1, 6 bases. Per germline, CDR1 SGHTA and CDR2 FQGNSA. The CDR3 sequence is 14 residues long. Trimming pared 5 bases from V and 8 bases from J, leaving 18 bases between. The CDR3 protein is CASSPSRTVKGYTF. In DNA form, the CDR3 reads TGTGCCAGCAGCCCATCGCGGACAGTCAAAGGCTACACCTTC.

The chain couples TRBV6-5 to TRBJ2-6, with 7 nucleotides matching TRBD1. The germline V gene encodes CDR1 MNHEY and CDR2 SVGAGI. This CDR3 comprises 16 residues. V trimming: 1 base; J trimming: 0 bases; junction bases outside the gene matches: 0. The CDR3 nucleotides are TGTGCCAGCAGTTACTACAGGGGCTCTGGGGCCAACGTCCTGACTTTC. This encodes CASSYYRGSGANVLTF.

Here the CDR3 reads CASSQAGYEAFF. Written as DNA, the CDR3 is TGTGCCAGCAGCCAGGCGGGGTATGAAGCTTTCTTT. The chain couples TRBV7-8 to TRBJ1-1, with D unresolved. Trimming removed 5 bases from V and 7 bases from J, with 11 bases in between. Germline V lookup: CDR1 SGHVS, CDR2 FQNEAQ. CDR3 length equals 12 residues.

The V and J genes are TRBV11-2 and TRBJ2-1; no reliable D call. V lost 5 bases, J lost 5 bases, and 7 bases lay in between. The CDR3 spans 12 residues. CDR1 SGHAT and CDR2 FQNNGV come from the germline V gene. The CDR3 nucleotides read TGTGCCAGCAGCCCTCTAGACAATGAGCAGTTCTTC. It specifies CASSPLDNEQFF.

The rearrangement uses TRBV5-1 and TRBJ2-3, with D perhaps matching TRBD1 (5 bases). Trimming pared 2 bases from V and 2 bases from J, leaving 15 bases between. The CDR3 extends over 16 amino acids. Germline lookup yields CDR1 SGHRS and CDR2 YFSETQ. The CDR3 DNA reads TGCGCCAGCAGCTTAGGTGGCAGGGCAAACACAGATACGCAGTATTTT. Translating it yields CASSLGGRANTDTQYF.

The gene calls are TRBV9 and TRBJ2-3; D ambiguous. The CDR3 extends over 13 amino acids. The germline V and J ends were trimmed by 4 bases and 6 bases, with 12 bases remaining between them. Germline V gives CDR1 SGDLS, CDR2 YYNGEE. The CDR3 loop is CASSPDGWDTQYF. The CDR3 coding sequence is TGTGCCAGCAGCCCCGACGGGTGGGATACGCAGTATTTT.

J is TRBJ1-1 and V is TRBV6-5, with D possibly being TRBD1 (5 bases). The CDR3 is 14 amino acids. The V end was cut by 0 bases, the J end by 4 bases, with 9 bases between. Germline V gene data show CDR1 as MNHEY and CDR2 as SVGAGI. The DNA for the CDR3 is TGTGCCAGCAGTTACTCGATTCAGGGCACTGAAGCTTTCTTT. Its translation is CASSYSIQGTEAFF.

The rearrangement joins TRBV24-1 to TRBJ2-1, with D perhaps TRBD1 (6 bases). V lost 0 bases, J lost 4 bases, and 6 bases lay in between. Germline CDR1 and CDR2: KGHDR and SFDVKD. The CDR3 runs 14 residues. DNA for the CDR3: TGTGCCACCAGTGATTTGGGACAGTACAATGAGCAGTTCTTC. Translating it yields CATSDLGQYNEQFF.

This clone has just a few counts. The chain has TRBV6-5 and TRBJ1-5, with D tentatively TRBD1 (6 bases). Between the trimmed V and J ends, which lost 6 bases and 4 bases, there was a span of 13 bases. The CDR3 has 14 amino acids. Germline V lookup: CDR1 MNHEY, CDR2 SVGAGI. The CDR3, as DNA: TGTGCCAGCAGGGGGGGGACACTGAATCAGCCCCAGCATTTT. This sequence encodes CASRGGTLNQPQHF.

This rearrangement joins TRBV6-5 to TRBJ2-1; the match to TRBD2 covers 7 bases. Germline V lookup: CDR1 MNHEY, CDR2 SVGAGI. The CDR3 is 13 amino acids. With 7 bases clipped from V and 7 bases from J, the junction kept 7 bases outside the gene matches. DNA for the CDR3: TGTGCCAGCAAAACCGGGGGAGGGAATGAGCAGTTCTTC. It specifies CASKTGGGNEQFF.

This rearrangement joins TRBV27 to TRBJ1-4, with D possibly matching TRBD1 (5 bases). Per the germline V gene, CDR1 is MNHEY and CDR2 is SMNVEV (reference sequence). The CDR3 is 13 amino acids. The V and J ends lost 2 bases and 8 bases respectively, with 9 bases between them. The CDR3 spells CASSLQGREKLFF. The CDR3, as DNA: TGTGCCAGCAGTTTACAGGGTAGGGAAAAACTGTTTTTT.

The chain joins TRBV28 to TRBJ1-5; a possible D gene is TRBD1 (5 bases). Germline V gene sequence: CDR1 MDHEN, CDR2 SYDVKM. Trimming took off 6 bases at V and 6 bases at J, with 18 bases between the two ends. The CDR3 contains 15 residues. In DNA, the CDR3 is TGTGCCAGCAGACTACCAGGGAGGAGGGCTCAGCCCCAGCATTTT. Protein sequence: CASRLPGRRAQPQHF. The variable domain in full, with the rest retrieved from reference TRBV28 and TRBJ1-5, is DVKVTQSSRYLVKRTGEKVFLECVQDMDHENMFWYRQDPGLGLRLIYFSYDVKMKEKGDIPEGYSVSREKKERFSLILESASTNQTSMYLCASRLPGRRAQPQHFGDGTRLSIL.

The chain joins TRBV4-2 to TRBJ2-7; D might be TRBD1 (6 bases). The CDR3 contains 15 residues. Trimming left V 0 bases short and J 3 bases short, with 12 bases between. From germline, CDR1 is LGHNA and CDR2 YNFKEQ. This chain's CDR3 is CASSQEFGGGYEQYF. CDR3 DNA sequence: TGTGCCAGCAGCCAAGAGTTTGGGGGCGGCTACGAGCAGTACTTC.

V is TRBV11-2 and J is TRBJ2-7, with a weak D call TRBD1 (5 bases). CDR1 SGHAT and CDR2 FQNNGV come from the germline V gene. V was pared by 2 bases and J by 6 bases, with 8 bases between. CDR3 length: 12 amino acids. This chain's CDR3 is CASSLKGIEQYF. The CDR3 coding sequence is TGTGCCAGCAGCTTAAAGGGGATCGAGCAGTACTTC.

The chain joins TRBV18 to TRBJ2-3, with D possibly being TRBD1 (6 bases). The CDR3 is made up of 19 amino acids. Germline V gene lookup returns CDR1 KGHSH and CDR2 LQKENI. The V end was cut by 8 bases, the J end by 1 base, with 28 bases between. The CDR3 spells CASTLAGGYGTRGTDTQYF. CDR3 DNA sequence: TGTGCCAGCACTTTGGCTGGGGGCTATGGGACCCGAGGCACAGATACGCAGTATTTT.

This clone was seen more than once but under ten times. The gene calls are TRBV7-3 and TRBJ2-1, with TRBD1 as a possible D gene (6 bases). The V gene lost 5 bases and the J gene lost 5 bases, with 13 bases spanning the gap. Per the germline V gene, CDR1 is SGHTA and CDR2 is FQGTGA. This CDR3 contains 14 residues. Here the CDR3 reads CASSVRGSHNEQFF. CDR3 coding DNA: TGTGCCAGCAGCGTTAGGGGGTCCCACAATGAGCAGTTCTTC.

This clone came up once. The CDR3 is CASSDSQADTQYF. Written as DNA, the CDR3 is TGCGCCAGCAGTGACAGCCAGGCAGATACGCAGTATTTT. This chain uses TRBV5-1 with TRBJ2-3, with a weak D call TRBD1 (5 bases). Trimming cost V 5 bases and J 4 bases, with 11 bases left between them. CDR3 size: 13 residues. From germline, CDR1 is SGHRS and CDR2 YFSETQ.

This chain links TRBV7-2 with TRBJ2-5; the D gene is possibly TRBD1 (6 bases). Trimming removed 4 bases at V and 9 bases at J, with 15 bases between. The CDR3 sequence is 13 residues long. Germline CDR1 reads SGHTA; CDR2 reads FQGNSA. The CDR3 bases are TGTGCCAGCAGCTGGAGACAGGCAGGGGCCCAGTACTTC. This sequence encodes CASSWRQAGAQYF. The full variable domain, its missing parts supplied by reference TRBV7-2 and TRBJ2-5, is GAGVSQSPSNKVTEKGKDVELRCDPISGHTALYWYRQSLGQGLEFLIYFQGNSAPDKSGLPSDRFSAERTGGSVSTLTIQRTQQEDSAVYLCASSWRQAGAQYFGPGTRLLVL.